These 6 T cell receptor beta chains were sequenced from one sample in a study of CD8 T cells in ankylosing spondylitis. General study points: There was a TCR beta motif, made of several highly homologous variants, that appeared characteristic of ankylosing spondylitis blood.

Their specific antigens are unknown. TCRdb itself ran the 5' RACE reads through MiXCR, one entry per CDR3 protein. This table has 200,000 to 250,000 distinct CDR3 sequences, about 18% appearing once. Sequencing used blood, either unsorted or a sorted T cell fraction (not recorded which). These receptors all come from a male donor with ankylosing spondylitis.

Many counts were recorded for this clonotype. The chain employs TRBV11-1 and TRBJ2-7; 9 bases match TRBD1. There are 14 residues in the CDR3. Germline loops: CDR1 SGHAT, CDR2 FQDESV (reference sequence). J lost 5 bases, V lost 5 bases, and 7 bases had no gene match. This CDR3 reads CASSPRDRAHEQYF. The CDR3 region has the DNA TGTGCCAGCAGCCCTAGGGACAGGGCCCACGAGCAGTACTTC. Full variable domain (remainder filled in from reference TRBV11-1 and TRBJ2-7): EAEVAQSPRYKITEKSQAVAFWCDPISGHATLYWYRQILGQGPELLVQFQDESVVDDSQLPKDRFSAERLKGVDSTLKIQPAELGDSAMYLCASSPRDRAHEQYFGPGTRLTVT.

This clonotype was picked up a small number of times. The V and J genes are TRBV12-3 or TRBV12-4 and TRBJ1-1; D uncertain. The V gene lost 6 bases and the J gene lost 0 bases, with 8 bases spanning the gap. The CDR3 sequence is 13 residues long. CDR3 nucleotides: TGTGCCAGCAGCCCCCAGGTGAACACTGAAGCTTTCTTT. It yields the protein CASSPQVNTEAFF.

Only a few counts were recorded for this clonotype. The chain couples TRBV20-1 to TRBJ2-2; D gene ambiguous. The germline V and J ends were trimmed by 3 bases and 3 bases, with 8 bases remaining between them. CDR3 length: 13 amino acids. From germline, CDR1 is DFQATT and CDR2 SNEGSKA (reference sequence). CDR3 residues: CSARTGYTGELFF. The CDR3, as DNA: TGCAGTGCTAGGACTGGATACACCGGGGAGCTGTTTTTT.

This clonotype was found a few times. The J gene is TRBJ1-1, the V gene TRBV2, with TRBD1 matching over 8 bases. Germline V gene lookup returns CDR1 SNHLY and CDR2 FYNNEI. The CDR3 has 13 residues. The junction had 6 bases not matched to a gene; V was cut back by 9 bases and J by 3 bases. CDR3 nucleotides: TGTGCCAGAATGGACAGGGAAGACACTGAAGCTTTCTTT. Residues: CARMDREDTEAFF.

This clonotype appeared a few times. The chain links TRBV5-6 to TRBJ2-4, with 7 bases that match TRBD1. V lost 4 bases and J lost 6; bases outside the gene matches: 4. This CDR3 spans 13 amino acids. The germline CDR1 and CDR2 sequences are SGHDT and YYEEEE. In DNA, the CDR3 is TGTGCCAGCAGCCCGGGACAGTTAAACATTCAGTACTTC. It codes for CASSPGQLNIQYF.

The CDR3 loop reads CASSPTQGMNTEAFF. CDR3 nucleotides: TGTGCCAGCAGCCCAACCCAGGGGATGAACACTGAAGCTTTCTTT. The J gene is TRBJ1-1, the V gene TRBV7-9, with a weak D call TRBD1 (6 bases). The germline V and J ends were trimmed by 5 bases and 0 bases, with 13 bases remaining between them. This CDR3 has 15 amino acids. Germline assignment: CDR1 SEHNR and CDR2 FQNEAQ (reference sequence).